Below, 4 T cell receptor beta chains from the same sample are listed, as sequenced in a study of cytomegalovirus exposure and HLA in healthy donors. Use of 60 Vbeta and 13 Jbeta primers characterized the PCR. The data were produced by immunoSEQ multiplex PCR, yet TCRdb's version contains in-frame clones alone and is incomplete. The sample lists 150,000 to 200,000 clones; 75% to 85% were seen once. The sample taken for sequencing was PBMCs. Receptor source: a woman between 50 and 59 years old in good health and CMV-seropositive.

This clone was picked up one time. The V gene is TRBV5-4, the J gene TRBJ2-3; a possible D gene is TRBD2 (6 bases). This CDR3 comprises 17 residues. Germline values: CDR1 SGHNT, CDR2 YYREEE (reference sequence). Between the trimmed V and J ends, which lost 0 bases and 3 bases, there was a span of 17 bases. In nucleotides, the CDR3 is TGTGCCAGCAGCTTGGAAACTAGCCGAGAGGGGACAGATACGCAGTATTTT. It is translated as CASSLETSREGTDTQYF. The complete variable domain, with remaining parts taken from reference TRBV5-4 and TRBJ2-3, reads ETGVTQSPTHLIKTRGQQVTLRCSSQSGHNTVSWYQQALGQGPQFIFQYYREEENGRGNFPPRFSGLQFPNYSSELNVNALELDDSALYLCASSLETSREGTDTQYFGPGTRLTVL.

The chain recombines TRBV7-8 with TRBJ1-1; weak D call: TRBD1 (5 bases). The CDR3 has 13 amino acids. CDR1 SGHVS and CDR2 FQNEAQ come from the germline V gene. V dropped 5 bases and J dropped 8 bases, with 15 bases sitting between them. CDR3 DNA: TGTGCCAGCAGCCTCCAAGCAAACAGGGAAGCTTTCTTT. Its protein is CASSLQANREAFF. Variable domain in full (rest from reference TRBV7-8 and TRBJ1-1): GAGVSQSPRYKVAKRGQDVALRCDPISGHVSLFWYQQALGQGPEFLTYFQNEAQLDKSGLPSDRFFAERPEGSVSTLKIQRTQQEDSAVYLCASSLQANREAFFGQGTRLTVV.

V usage is TRBV5-1 and J usage is TRBJ2-1, with 7 bases fitting TRBD2. CDR1 and CDR2 from the germline V gene are SGHRS and YFSETQ. V shed 4 bases and J 4 bases; nucleotides not matched to a gene: 14. CDR3 length equals 17 residues. The CDR3 is CASSQGRERGLYNEQFF. CDR3 DNA: TGCGCCAGCAGCCAAGGAAGGGAGCGGGGCCTTTACAATGAGCAGTTCTTC.

The chain combines TRBV27 with TRBJ2-1, with TRBD1 as a possible D gene (6 bases). The CDR3 totals 16 residues. Deletions cut 4 bases from V and 8 bases from J, with 21 bases between. Germline loops: CDR1 MNHEY, CDR2 SMNVEV (reference sequence). CDR3 sequence reads: CASSWPGAITTDEQFF. CDR3 DNA sequence: TGTGCCAGCAGTTGGCCAGGGGCAATTACTACAGATGAGCAGTTCTTC.